The 24 T cell receptor beta chains below were found in one sample sequenced in a study of immune evolution from preneoplasia to lung adenocarcinoma. Sequencing was performed with immunoSEQ multiplex PCR; in TCRdb, only in-frame clones are kept and a portion is missing. The table records around 8,000 clones, around 81% of them present only once. The sequenced sample consisted of FFPE invasive lung adenocarcinoma tissue. The receptor set was obtained from a person between 50 and 60 years old with lung adenocarcinoma.

This clone has more than one count but fewer than ten. V is TRBV6-4 and J is TRBJ2-3; the match to TRBD2 covers 10 bases. The germline V gene has CDR1 MRHNA and CDR2 SNTAGT. The J segment lost 6 bases and the V segment lost 0 bases, leaving 6 bases of the junction unmatched. The CDR3 contains 16 residues. The CDR3 region is CASSDSSGGARDTQYF. In DNA form, the CDR3 reads TGTGCCAGCAGTGACTCGAGCGGGGGGGCCAGGGATACGCAGTATTTT.

This chain links TRBV4-1 with TRBJ1-1; D is undetermined. V was cut by 4 bases and J by 3 bases, with 12 bases left in between. The CDR3 is made up of 14 amino acids. Looked up from germline, CDR1 is MGHRA and CDR2 is YSYEKL. Here the CDR3 DNA reads TGCGCCAGCAGCCCCCTTACAGCTCACACTGAAGCTTTCTTT. It specifies CASSPLTAHTEAFF.

This chain connects TRBV18 to TRBJ1-5; 9 positions match TRBD1. Germline assignment: CDR1 KGHSH and CDR2 LQKENI. V lost 6 bases, J lost 3 bases, and 6 bases stayed unmatched. CDR3 length equals 15 residues. The CDR3 region has the DNA TGTGCCAGCTCCTTGGGACAGGGTAACAATCAGCCCCAGCATTTT. This sequence encodes CASSLGQGNNQPQHF.

The chain employs TRBV5-6 and TRBJ2-5; 7 nucleotides agree with TRBD2. The germline CDR1 and CDR2 sequences are SGHDT and YYEEEE. The CDR3 contains 14 residues. The V segment lost 4 bases and the J segment 5 bases; nucleotides outside the gene matches: 8. The CDR3: CASSRAGEGETQYF. DNA for the CDR3: TGTGCCAGCAGCCGGGCGGGAGAGGGGGAGACCCAGTACTTC.

J is TRBJ1-1 and V is TRBV9; no definite D call. From germline, CDR1 is SGDLS and CDR2 YYNGEE. V was shortened by 0 bases and J by 5 bases, with 8 bases between the two germline ends. The length of the CDR3 is 13 residues. CDR3 in DNA: TGTGCCAGCAGCGTAGCCTCGGTGACTGAAGCTTTCTTT. Protein sequence: CASSVASVTEAFF.

V is TRBV5-1 and J is TRBJ2-4, with D perhaps TRBD1 or TRBD2 (5 bases each). This CDR3 contains 15 residues. With 0 bases removed from V and 2 bases from J, the gap between germline ends came to 9 bases. Germline V gene data show CDR1 as SGHRS and CDR2 as YFSETQ. The CDR3 DNA is TGCGCCAGCAGCTTGGGGGGGTTCTCCAAAAACATTCAGTACTTC. Protein product: CASSLGGFSKNIQYF.

This clone was detected only a few times. The chain recombines TRBV18 with TRBJ2-3; 10 bases agree with TRBD2. The ends lost 3 bases at V and 3 bases at J; junction bases unmatched: 6. Germline assignment: CDR1 KGHSH and CDR2 LQKENI. The CDR3 contains 16 residues. The CDR3 region is CASSPPPSGRTDTQYF. The CDR3 DNA sequence: TGTGCCAGCTCACCCCCCCCTAGCGGGAGAACAGATACGCAGTATTTT.

The V gene is TRBV5-5, the J gene TRBJ2-7, with D perhaps TRBD1 (6 bases). V was clipped by 4 bases and J by 5 bases, with 16 bases between them. Germline V gene data show CDR1 as SGHKS and CDR2 as YYEKEE (reference sequence). There are 14 residues in the CDR3. The CDR3 reads CASSQQGENDEQYF. The CDR3, as DNA: TGTGCCAGCAGCCAACAGGGTGAAAACGACGAGCAGTACTTC.

V is TRBV10-3 and J is TRBJ1-4; D may be TRBD1 (6 bases). The CDR3 extends over 15 amino acids. Trimming took 0 bases from V and 5 from J, leaving 10 bases between them. In germline, CDR1 is ENHRY, CDR2 SYGVKD. CDR3: CAISESGQSNEKLFF. DNA for the CDR3: TGTGCCATCAGTGAGTCTGGACAGAGCAATGAAAAACTGTTTTTT.

The gene calls are TRBV18 and TRBJ1-1; D not certain. Germline CDR1 reads KGHSH; CDR2 reads LQKENI. V was cut by 6 bases and J by 3 bases, with 17 bases left in between. This CDR3 has 15 residues. CDR3 bases: TGTGCCAGCTCTCTTGCCACCAGGAGGGACACTGAAGCTTTCTTT. Its protein product is CASSLATRRDTEAFF.

The chain has TRBV19 and TRBJ1-3; a possible D gene is TRBD1 (5 bases). The CDR3 spans 15 residues. Looked up from germline, CDR1 is LNHDA and CDR2 is SQIVND (reference sequence). V lost 3 bases to trimming and J lost 0 bases, with 9 bases between them. The CDR3 spells CASSIGASSGNTIYF. CDR3 coding DNA: TGTGCCAGTAGTATCGGGGCGAGCTCTGGAAACACCATATATTTT.

This clone was counted a single time. The chain recombines TRBV9 with TRBJ2-1; TRBD2 aligns across 10 bases. The germline CDR1 and CDR2 sequences are SGDLS and YYNGEE. V was pared by 4 bases and J by 4 bases, with 8 bases of the junction left unmatched. The CDR3 length is 16 residues. CDR3 sequence: CASSTGTSVGYNEQFF. The CDR3 DNA reads TGTGCCAGCAGCACCGGGACTAGCGTAGGATACAATGAGCAGTTCTTC. Using reference TRBV9 and TRBJ2-1 for the parts outside the CDR3, the full variable domain is DSGVTQTPKHLITATGQRVTLRCSPRSGDLSVYWYQQSLDQGLQFLIQYYNGEERAKGNILERFSAQQFPDLHSELNLSSLELGDSALYFCASSTGTSVGYNEQFFGPGTRLTVL.

The chain joins TRBV19 to TRBJ1-1, with TRBD1 matching over 7 bases. Germline lookup yields CDR1 LNHDA and CDR2 SQIVND (reference sequence). This CDR3 is 17 amino acids long. J lost 2 bases, V lost 3 bases, and 12 bases had no gene match. The CDR3 DNA is TGTGCCAGTAGTATGACCGGACAGGTTGGGTTTAACACTGAAGCTTTCTTT. This encodes CASSMTGQVGFNTEAFF.

This chain joins TRBV28 and TRBJ1-5, with a tentative D call TRBD1 (5 bases). V was trimmed by 8 bases and J by 6 bases, leaving 29 bases between them. The CDR3 sequence is 18 residues long. Germline assignment: CDR1 MDHEN and CDR2 SYDVKM. Written as DNA, the CDR3 is TGTGCCAGCGTAAACCTGGTCCTGGGGGGGGTTCCGAGTCAGCCCCAGCATTTT. Residues: CASVNLVLGGVPSQPQHF.

The chain couples TRBV2 to TRBJ2-3; D is ambiguous. Germline V gene lookup returns CDR1 SNHLY and CDR2 FYNNEI. Trimming took 2 bases from V and 3 from J, leaving 9 bases between them. The CDR3 contains 14 residues. In nucleotides, the CDR3 is TGTGCCAGCAGTGAACGATTTGGGACAGATACGCAGTATTTT. Encoded protein: CASSERFGTDTQYF.

This clone has just one count. V and J are TRBV19 and TRBJ1-4; TRBD1 is a possible D gene (6 bases). Trimming left V 6 bases short and J 2 bases short, with 13 bases between. The CDR3 covers 15 residues. The germline gives CDR1 LNHDA, CDR2 SQIVND (reference sequence). The CDR3 region has the DNA TGTGCCAGTAGAAATGGGGGCGTCACTAATGAAAAACTGTTTTTT. Its protein product is CASRNGGVTNEKLFF.

The chain uses TRBV6-5 and TRBJ2-3; TRBD2 matches at 8 bases. The germline gives CDR1 MNHEY, CDR2 SVGAGI. There are 15 residues in the CDR3. Trimming removed 4 bases from V and 6 bases from J; junction bases left unmatched: 9. In DNA form, the CDR3 reads TGTGCCAGCAGTTCGCCTACGGGGGGGAAGGATACGCAGTATTTT. Translating it yields CASSSPTGGKDTQYF.

The chain employs TRBV11-2 and TRBJ2-5; no clear D gene. CDR1 and CDR2 from the germline V gene are SGHAT and FQNNGV. V shed 1 base and J shed 7 bases, with 16 bases lying between them. This CDR3 is built from 15 residues. The CDR3 bases are TGTGCCAGCAGCTTAGTTGTCAATTTAGTAGGGACCCAGTACTTC. Residues: CASSLVVNLVGTQYF. The full variable domain, completed using reference TRBV11-2 and TRBJ2-5, is EAGVAQSPRYKIIEKRQSVAFWCNPISGHATLYWYQQILGQGPKLLIQFQNNGVVDDSQLPKDRFSAERLKGVDSTLKIQPAKLEDSAVYLCASSLVVNLVGTQYFGPGTRLLVL.

V and J are TRBV10-3 and TRBJ2-2; D might be TRBD2 (5 bases). Looked up from germline, CDR1 is ENHRY and CDR2 is SYGVKD. The CDR3 loop spans 15 amino acids. V was clipped by 2 bases and J by 4 bases, with 11 bases between them. The CDR3 region is CAISEEGPSTGELFF. CDR3 bases: TGTGCCATCAGTGAGGAGGGCCCGAGCACCGGGGAGCTGTTTTTT.

This chain uses TRBV9 with TRBJ2-3; perhaps TRBD2 as D (7 bases). V lost 0 bases to trimming and J lost 5 bases, with 16 bases between them. Germline CDR1 is SGDLS and CDR2 is YYNGEE. CDR3 length: 16 amino acids. CDR3 loop: CASSVVGGPRGDTQYF. For the CDR3, the DNA is TGTGCCAGCAGCGTAGTCGGGGGGCCCCGGGGAGATACGCAGTATTTT.

The rearrangement joins TRBV7-8 to TRBJ1-5; no clear D gene. Germline CDR1 and CDR2: SGHVS and FQNEAQ. The CDR3 spans 14 residues. V gave up 2 bases and J gave up 6 bases, with 11 bases separating them. The CDR3 coding sequence is TGTGCCAGCAGCTTATCCCCCGAGGGTCAGCCCCAGCATTTT. It yields the protein CASSLSPEGQPQHF.

The chain uses TRBV2 and TRBJ1-1, with a possible D match to TRBD1 (5 bases). The germline CDR1 and CDR2 sequences are SNHLY and FYNNEI. CDR3 length: 13 residues. V lost 6 bases and J 6 bases, leaving 14 bases between the germline ends. The CDR3 DNA reads as TGTGCCAGCAGAAGGGACTTCGACTCTGAAGCTTTCTTT. It encodes CASRRDFDSEAFF.

The J gene is TRBJ2-2, the V gene TRBV19; D gene uncertain. The CDR3 is 13 amino acids. From germline, CDR1 is LNHDA and CDR2 SQIVND (reference sequence). V was shortened by 6 bases and J by 5 bases, with 10 bases between the two germline ends. The CDR3 loop reads CASSPGFTGELFF. As DNA, the CDR3 is TGTGCCAGTAGCCCCGGGTTTACCGGGGAGCTGTTTTTT.

The rearrangement links TRBV2 to TRBJ2-5; maybe TRBD1 (6 bases). The CDR3 loop spans 15 amino acids. Germline V gene lookup returns CDR1 SNHLY and CDR2 FYNNEI. V lost 6 bases, J lost 5 bases, and 19 bases lay in between. The CDR3 DNA reads TGTGCCAGCAGCGCAAATCAGGACAGATGGGAGACCCAGTACTTC. Its protein product is CASSANQDRWETQYF.